What follows is one T cell receptor beta chain and its context. These data are taken from a study of cytotoxic CD8 clonotypes in ibrutinib-treated CLL. Looked up from germline, CDR1 is SQVTM and CDR2 is ANQGSEA. The length of the CDR3 is 13 residues. Trimming stripped 7 bases from V and 1 base from J, with 11 bases between. Clones were sequenced by immunoSEQ multiplex PCR, and TCRdb holds only the in-frame ones, with some missing. The sample shows around 200,000 clones, roughly 77% of them seen only once. The clonotype comes from a human donor with chronic lymphocytic leukemia. J is TRBJ2-4 and V is TRBV29-1; D is uncertain. Sequenced material: PBMCs, taken after 12 months of ibrutinib treatment. The chain's CDR3 is CSALASAKNIQYF. In DNA form, the CDR3 reads TGCAGCGCCTTAGCATCCGCCAAAAACATTCAGTACTTC. Complete variable domain (other parts from reference TRBV29-1 and TRBJ2-4): SAVISQKPSRDICQRGTSLTIQCQVDSQVTMMFWYRQQPGQSLTLIATANQGSEATYESGFVIDKFPISRPNLTFSTLTVSNMSPEDSSIYLCSALASAKNIQYFGAGTRLSVL.